The clone carrying this TCR beta chain was counted only a few times. What it binds is not known. The same CDR3 can be traced to other DNA sequences in this sample. The record originates from a study of shared clonotypes between healthy human individuals. Study outcomes and limitations: Limited genetic and exposure-history diversity came from having few donors. For naive CD4 cells, roughly 5.5% of clonotypes were shared across a handful of donors.

The genomic DNA of each subset was split evenly across several immunoSEQ plates. The protocol was immunoSEQ multiplex PCR, while the TCRdb copy is restricted to in-frame clones and leaves out a portion. The table includes approximately 810,000 clones, more than 85% detected once. Germline-derived CDR1 and CDR2 are SGDLS and YYNGEE. The CDR3 extends over 14 amino acids. Trimming removed 0 bases from V and 2 bases from J, with 9 bases in between. Naive-designated CD8 cells lacked CD45RO, were positively enriched for CCR7, and omitted terminally differentiated effector memory CD45RA+ cells. V and J are TRBV9 and TRBJ2-7; D is unclear. This TCR was recovered from a man between 25 and 39 years old in good health. Sequenced: naive CD8+ T cells sorted from blood. CDR3 nucleotides: TGTGCCAGCAGCGTAGGTGGATCTACCTACGAGCAGTACTTC. Protein sequence: CASSVGGSTYEQYF.